This TCR beta chain was sequenced in a study of CD8+CD57+ T cells in acquired aplastic anemia. Study context: Average DNA yield from sorted CD4+ and CD8+ cells was around 3.2 ug.

Investigators profiled TCR beta VDJ and CDR3 from genomic DNA template. TCRdb fed the reads into MiXCR, producing one record per CDR3 protein. The sample shows around 250,000 distinct CDR3 sequences, roughly 50% of them seen only once. Whole-study findings and limits: Patients and controls shared fewer than 30 CD8+ CDR3 sequences. In CD8+ cells, Simpson's diversity showed no significant difference between patients and controls.

Deletions cut 1 base from V and 4 bases from J, with 10 bases between. Germline V lookup: CDR1 SGHTA, CDR2 FQGNSA. This CDR3 is built from 14 residues. A note on this clonotype: Antigen unknown.

The chain carries TRBV7-2 and TRBJ2-5; D is unclear. The clonotype was recovered from a human donor with severe aplastic anemia or a healthy control (not recorded which). What was sequenced was sorted CD4+, CD8+, or CD8+CD57+ T cells (not recorded which) from PBMCs. CDR3 coding DNA: TGTGCCAGCAGCTTAGGGGTTTACGGAGAGACCCAGTACTTC. Translated: CASSLGVYGETQYF.